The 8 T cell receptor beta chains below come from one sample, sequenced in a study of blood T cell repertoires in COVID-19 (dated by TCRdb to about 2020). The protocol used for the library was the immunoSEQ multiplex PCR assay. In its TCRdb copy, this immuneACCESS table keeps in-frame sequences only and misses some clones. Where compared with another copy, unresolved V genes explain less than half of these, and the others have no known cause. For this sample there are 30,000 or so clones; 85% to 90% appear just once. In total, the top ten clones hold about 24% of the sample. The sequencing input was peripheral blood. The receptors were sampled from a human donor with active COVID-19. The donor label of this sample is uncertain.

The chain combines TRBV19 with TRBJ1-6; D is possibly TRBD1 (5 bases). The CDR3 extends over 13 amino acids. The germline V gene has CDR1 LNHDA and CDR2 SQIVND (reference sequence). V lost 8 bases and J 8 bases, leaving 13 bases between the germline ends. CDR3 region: CASLDSEYSPLHF. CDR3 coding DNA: TGTGCCAGTCTAGACAGTGAATATTCACCCCTCCACTTT. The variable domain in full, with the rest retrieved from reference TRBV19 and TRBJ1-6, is DGGITQSPKYLFRKEGQNVTLSCEQNLNHDAMYWYRQDPGQGLRLIYYSQIVNDFQKGDIAEGYSVSREKKESFPLTVTSAQKNPTAFYLCASLDSEYSPLHFGNGTRLTVT.

The CDR3 spells CASSSSGGLFYNEQFF. The CDR3, as DNA: TGTGCCAGCAGTTCCTCCGGGGGGCTGTTCTACAATGAGCAGTTCTTC. V gene TRBV27 combines with J gene TRBJ2-1; TRBD2 might be the D (7 bases). V lost 4 bases and J lost 3, with 16 bases in between. Per the germline V gene, CDR1 is MNHEY and CDR2 is SMNVEV (reference sequence). CDR3 length: 16 residues.

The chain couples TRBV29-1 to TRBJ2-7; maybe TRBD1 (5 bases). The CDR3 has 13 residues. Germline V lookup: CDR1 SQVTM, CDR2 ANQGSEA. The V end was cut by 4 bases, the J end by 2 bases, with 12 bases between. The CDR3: CSVGGSWTYEQYF. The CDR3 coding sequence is TGCAGCGTTGGGGGCAGCTGGACCTACGAGCAGTACTTC.

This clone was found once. DNA for the CDR3: TGTGCCAGCACCAAAGGGGGTCTGAAGCAGTACTTC. Its protein is CASTKGGLKQYF. The chain uses TRBV7-2 and TRBJ2-7; perhaps TRBD1 as D (6 bases). CDR3 size: 12 residues. The ends were cut back, 7 bases at V and 8 bases at J, with 15 bases in the middle. Germline V gene lookup returns CDR1 SGHTA and CDR2 FQGNSA. The full variable domain, in which reference TRBV7-2 and TRBJ2-7 provide the parts outside the CDR3, is GAGVSQSPSNKVTEKGKDVELRCDPISGHTALYWYRQSLGQGLEFLIYFQGNSAPDKSGLPSDRFSAERTGGSVSTLTIQRTQQEDSAVYLCASTKGGLKQYFGPGTRLTVT.

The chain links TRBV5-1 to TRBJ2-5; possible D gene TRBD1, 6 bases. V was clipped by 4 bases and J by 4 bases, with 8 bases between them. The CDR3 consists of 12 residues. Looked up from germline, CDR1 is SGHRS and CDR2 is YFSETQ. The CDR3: CASSPTGETQYF. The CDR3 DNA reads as TGCGCCAGCAGCCCGACAGGAGAGACCCAGTACTTC.

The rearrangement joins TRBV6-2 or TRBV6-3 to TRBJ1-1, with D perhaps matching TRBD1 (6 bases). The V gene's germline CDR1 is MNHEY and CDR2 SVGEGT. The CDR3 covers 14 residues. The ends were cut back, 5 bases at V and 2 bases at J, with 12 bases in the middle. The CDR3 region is CASSPGTINTEAFF. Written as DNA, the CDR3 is TGTGCCAGCAGTCCCGGGACAATAAACACTGAAGCTTTCTTT.

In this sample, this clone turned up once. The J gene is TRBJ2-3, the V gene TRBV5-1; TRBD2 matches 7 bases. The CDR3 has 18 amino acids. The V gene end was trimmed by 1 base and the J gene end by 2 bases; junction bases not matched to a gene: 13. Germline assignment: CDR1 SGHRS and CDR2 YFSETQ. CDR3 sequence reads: CASSLNPSGSVFTDTQYF. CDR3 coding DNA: TGCGCCAGCAGCTTGAACCCTAGCGGCTCGGTCTTCACAGATACGCAGTATTTT.

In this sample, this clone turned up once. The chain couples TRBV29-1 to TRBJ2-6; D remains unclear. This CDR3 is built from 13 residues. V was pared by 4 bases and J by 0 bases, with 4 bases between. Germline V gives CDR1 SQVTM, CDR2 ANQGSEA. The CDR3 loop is CSVASSGANVLTF. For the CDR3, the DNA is TGCAGCGTTGCCAGCTCTGGGGCCAACGTCCTGACTTTC.